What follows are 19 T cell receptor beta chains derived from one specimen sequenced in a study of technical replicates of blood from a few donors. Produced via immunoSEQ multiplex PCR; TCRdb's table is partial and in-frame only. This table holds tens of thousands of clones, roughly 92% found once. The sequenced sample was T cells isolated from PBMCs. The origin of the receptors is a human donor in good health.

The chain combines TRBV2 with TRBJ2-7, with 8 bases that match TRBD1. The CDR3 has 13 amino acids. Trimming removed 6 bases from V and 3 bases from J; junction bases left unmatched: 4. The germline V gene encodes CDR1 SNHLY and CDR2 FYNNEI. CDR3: CASRAGQGYEQYF. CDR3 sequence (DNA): TGTGCCAGCAGAGCTGGACAGGGCTACGAGCAGTACTTC.

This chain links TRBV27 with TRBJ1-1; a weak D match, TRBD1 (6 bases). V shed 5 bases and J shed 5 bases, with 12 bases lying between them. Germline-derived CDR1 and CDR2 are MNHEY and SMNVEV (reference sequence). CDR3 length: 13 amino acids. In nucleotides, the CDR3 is TGTGCCAGCAGTCTAGGACAGTTGACTGAAGCTTTCTTT. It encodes CASSLGQLTEAFF.

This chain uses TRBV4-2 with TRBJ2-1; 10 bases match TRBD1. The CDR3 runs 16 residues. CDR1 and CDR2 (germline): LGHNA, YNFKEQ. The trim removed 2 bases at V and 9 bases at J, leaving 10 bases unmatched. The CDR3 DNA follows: TGTGCCAGCAGCCAAAGAGGGGGGACAGGGGTTGGTGAGCAGTTCTTC. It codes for CASSQRGGTGVGEQFF.

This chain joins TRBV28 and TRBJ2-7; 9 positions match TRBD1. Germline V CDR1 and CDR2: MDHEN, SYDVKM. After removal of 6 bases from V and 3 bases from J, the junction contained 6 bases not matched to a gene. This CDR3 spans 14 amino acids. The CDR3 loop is CASRITGQGYEQYF. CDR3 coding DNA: TGTGCCAGCAGGATAACGGGACAGGGCTACGAGCAGTACTTC.

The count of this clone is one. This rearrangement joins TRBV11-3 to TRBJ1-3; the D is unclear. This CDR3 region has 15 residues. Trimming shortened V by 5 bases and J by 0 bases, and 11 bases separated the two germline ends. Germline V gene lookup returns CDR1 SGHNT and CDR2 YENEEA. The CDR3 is CASSPDGYSGNTIYF. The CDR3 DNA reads TGTGCCAGCAGCCCCGACGGGTACTCTGGAAACACCATATATTTT.

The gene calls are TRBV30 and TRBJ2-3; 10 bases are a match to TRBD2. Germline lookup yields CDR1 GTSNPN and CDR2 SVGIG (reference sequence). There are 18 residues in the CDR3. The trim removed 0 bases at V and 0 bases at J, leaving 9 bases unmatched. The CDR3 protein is CAWSVPSGSLASTDTQYF. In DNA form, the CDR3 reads TGTGCCTGGAGTGTACCTAGCGGGAGTCTTGCTAGCACAGATACGCAGTATTTT.

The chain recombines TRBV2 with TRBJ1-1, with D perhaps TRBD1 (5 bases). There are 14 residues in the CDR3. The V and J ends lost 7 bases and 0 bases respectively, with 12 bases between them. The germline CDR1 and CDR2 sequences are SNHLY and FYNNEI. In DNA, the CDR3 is TGTGCCAGCAAAAATTCAGGGCTGAACACTGAAGCTTTCTTT. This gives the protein CASKNSGLNTEAFF.

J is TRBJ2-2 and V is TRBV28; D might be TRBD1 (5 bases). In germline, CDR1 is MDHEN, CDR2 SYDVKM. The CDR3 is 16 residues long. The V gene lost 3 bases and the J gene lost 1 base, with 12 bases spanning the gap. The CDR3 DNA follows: TGTGCCAGCAGTTTTTTCCAGGGTTGGAACACCGGGGAGCTGTTTTTT. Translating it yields CASSFFQGWNTGELFF.

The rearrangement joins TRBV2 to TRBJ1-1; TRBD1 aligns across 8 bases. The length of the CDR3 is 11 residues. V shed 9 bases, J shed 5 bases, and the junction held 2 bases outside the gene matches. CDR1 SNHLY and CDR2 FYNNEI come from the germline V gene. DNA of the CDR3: TGTGCCAGTGGACAGGGAACTGAAGCTTTCTTT. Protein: CASGQGTEAFF.

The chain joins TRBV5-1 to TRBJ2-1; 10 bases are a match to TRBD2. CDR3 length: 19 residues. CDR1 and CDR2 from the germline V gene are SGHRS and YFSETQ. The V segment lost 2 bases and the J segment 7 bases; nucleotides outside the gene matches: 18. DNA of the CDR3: TGCGCCAGCAGCTTAGGAGACAGGGCCTTAGCGGGAGGTGGAAATGAGCAGTTCTTC. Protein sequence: CASSLGDRALAGGGNEQFF.

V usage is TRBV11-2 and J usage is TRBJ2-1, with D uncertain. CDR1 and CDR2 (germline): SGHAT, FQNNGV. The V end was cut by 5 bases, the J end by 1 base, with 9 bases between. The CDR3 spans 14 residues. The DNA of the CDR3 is TGTGCCAGCAGCCCTTTATCGTCCTACAATGAGCAGTTCTTC. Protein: CASSPLSSYNEQFF.

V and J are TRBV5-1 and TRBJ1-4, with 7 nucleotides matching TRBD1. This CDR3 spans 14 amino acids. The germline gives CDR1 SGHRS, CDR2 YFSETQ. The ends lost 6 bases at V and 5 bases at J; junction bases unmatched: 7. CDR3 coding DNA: TGCGCCAGCACCCCCGGGACAGCGAATGAAAAACTGTTTTTT. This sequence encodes CASTPGTANEKLFF. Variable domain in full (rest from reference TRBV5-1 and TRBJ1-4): KAGVTQTPRYLIKTRGQQVTLSCSPISGHRSVSWYQQTPGQGLQFLFEYFSETQRNKGNFPGRFSGRQFSNSRSEMNVSTLELGDSALYLCASTPGTANEKLFFGSGTQLSVL.

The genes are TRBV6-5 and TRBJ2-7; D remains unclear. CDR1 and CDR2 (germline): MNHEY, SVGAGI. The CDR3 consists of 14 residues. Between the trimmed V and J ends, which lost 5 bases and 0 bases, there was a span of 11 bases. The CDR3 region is CASSPFDTSYEQYF. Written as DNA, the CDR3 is TGTGCCAGCAGTCCCTTCGACACCTCCTACGAGCAGTACTTC.

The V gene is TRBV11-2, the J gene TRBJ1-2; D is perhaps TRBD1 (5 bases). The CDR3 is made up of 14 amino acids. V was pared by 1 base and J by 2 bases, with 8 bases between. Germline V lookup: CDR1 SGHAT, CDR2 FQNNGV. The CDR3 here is CASSLVTGNYGYTF. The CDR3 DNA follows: TGTGCCAGCAGCTTAGTAACAGGAAACTATGGCTACACCTTC.

The CDR3 here is CASSSVAGEGQFF. The CDR3 DNA follows: TGTGCCAGCAGCTCCGTGGCGGGAGAAGGACAGTTCTTC. This rearrangement joins TRBV7-8 to TRBJ2-1; TRBD2 matches at 7 bases. This CDR3 contains 13 residues. CDR1 and CDR2 from the germline V gene are SGHVS and FQNEAQ. The J segment lost 13 bases and the V segment lost 4 bases, leaving 10 bases of the junction unmatched.

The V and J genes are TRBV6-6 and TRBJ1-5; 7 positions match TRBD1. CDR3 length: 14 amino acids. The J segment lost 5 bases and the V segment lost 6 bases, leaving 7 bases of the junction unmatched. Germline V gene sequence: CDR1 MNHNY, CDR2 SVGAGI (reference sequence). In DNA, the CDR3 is TGTGCCAGCAGCCTGAGGGGGCAGGATCAGCCCCAGCATTTT. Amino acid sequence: CASSLRGQDQPQHF.

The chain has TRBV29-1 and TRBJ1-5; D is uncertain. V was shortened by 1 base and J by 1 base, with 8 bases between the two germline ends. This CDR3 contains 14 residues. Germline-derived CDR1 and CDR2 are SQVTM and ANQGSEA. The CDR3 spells CSVEVTDSNQPQHF. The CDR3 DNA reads TGCAGCGTTGAAGTTACAGACAGCAATCAGCCCCAGCATTTT. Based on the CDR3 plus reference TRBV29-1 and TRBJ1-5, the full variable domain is SAVISQKPSRDICQRGTSLTIQCQVDSQVTMMFWYRQQPGQSLTLIATANQGSEATYESGFVIDKFPISRPNLTFSTLTVSNMSPEDSSIYLCSVEVTDSNQPQHFGDGTRLSIL.

CDR3 residues: CASSPHSPGYSYEQYF. For the CDR3, the DNA is TGTGCCAGCAGCCCGCACTCCCCGGGGTATTCCTACGAGCAGTACTTC. The chain employs TRBV16 and TRBJ2-7; perhaps TRBD2 as D (5 bases). From germline, CDR1 is KGHSY and CDR2 FQNENV. V lost 4 bases to trimming and J lost 1 base, with 17 bases between them. The CDR3 extends over 16 amino acids.

The chain's CDR3 is CASSKGAQETQYF. Written as DNA, the CDR3 is TGTGCCAGCAGCAAGGGGGCCCAAGAGACCCAGTACTTC. The gene calls are TRBV7-3 and TRBJ2-5, with 7 nucleotides matching TRBD1. In germline, CDR1 is SGHTA, CDR2 FQGTGA. The V and J ends lost 5 bases and 1 base, in that order; junction bases with no gene match: 1. The CDR3 contains 13 residues.